The present T cell receptor (beta chain) was sequenced within a study of blood T cell repertoires in COVID-19. Study overall: From the United States, Italy and Spain came samples of acute and convalescent COVID-19.

From germline, CDR1 is LGHDT and CDR2 YNNKEL (reference sequence). CDR3 length: 17 amino acids. V lost 0 bases, J lost 8 bases, and 11 bases stayed unmatched. The protocol was immunoSEQ multiplex PCR, while the TCRdb copy is restricted to in-frame clones and leaves out a portion. The sample includes a few hundred thousand clones, 75% to 90% of them seen just once. The rearrangement links TRBV3-1 (or the pseudogene TRBV3-2) to TRBJ2-1, with 9 bases matching TRBD2. Sample: PBMCs or T cells enriched from blood (not recorded which). The sequence came from a middle-aged man who had recovered from COVID-19. CDR3 protein: CASSQEWREGHLDEQFF. CDR3 DNA: TGTGCCAGCAGCCAAGAGTGGCGGGAGGGCCATTTGGATGAGCAGTTCTTC.